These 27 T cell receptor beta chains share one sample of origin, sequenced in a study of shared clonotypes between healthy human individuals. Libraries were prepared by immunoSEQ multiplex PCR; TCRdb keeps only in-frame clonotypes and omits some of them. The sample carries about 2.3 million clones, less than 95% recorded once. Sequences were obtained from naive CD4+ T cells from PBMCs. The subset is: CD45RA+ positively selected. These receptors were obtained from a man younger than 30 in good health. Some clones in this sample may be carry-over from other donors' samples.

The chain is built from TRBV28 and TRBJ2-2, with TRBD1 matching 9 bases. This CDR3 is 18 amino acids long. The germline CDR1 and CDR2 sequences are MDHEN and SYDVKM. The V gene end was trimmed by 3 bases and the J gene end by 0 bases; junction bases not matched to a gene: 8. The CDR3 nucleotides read TGTGCCAGCAGTTTCTGGGGACAGGGACGGGCGAACACCGGGGAGCTGTTTTTT. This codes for CASSFWGQGRANTGELFF.

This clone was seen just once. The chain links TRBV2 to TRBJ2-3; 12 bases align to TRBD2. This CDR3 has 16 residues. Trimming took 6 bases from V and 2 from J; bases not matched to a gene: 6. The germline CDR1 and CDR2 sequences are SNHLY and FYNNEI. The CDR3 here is CASRAGLAGITDTQYF. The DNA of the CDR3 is TGTGCCAGCAGGGCCGGACTAGCGGGGATCACAGATACGCAGTATTTT.

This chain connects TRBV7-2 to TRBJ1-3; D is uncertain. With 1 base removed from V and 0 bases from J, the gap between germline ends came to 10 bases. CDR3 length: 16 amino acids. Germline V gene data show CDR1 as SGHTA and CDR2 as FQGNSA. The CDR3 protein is CASSLDHLNSGNTIYF. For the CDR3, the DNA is TGTGCCAGCAGCTTAGATCACCTGAACTCTGGAAACACCATATATTTT.

CDR3 in DNA: TGTGCCAGCAGAAAGCCAGGGCCAGATCATCAGCCCCAGCATTTT. Protein: CASRKPGPDHQPQHF. This sequence joins TRBV28 and TRBJ1-5, with D maybe TRBD1 (5 bases). This CDR3 has 15 amino acids. The germline gives CDR1 MDHEN, CDR2 SYDVKM. Between the trimmed V and J ends, which lost 6 bases and 5 bases, there was a span of 17 bases.

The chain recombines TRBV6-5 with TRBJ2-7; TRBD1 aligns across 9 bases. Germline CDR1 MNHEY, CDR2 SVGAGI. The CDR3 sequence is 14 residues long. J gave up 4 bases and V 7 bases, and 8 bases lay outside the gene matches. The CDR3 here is CASKRGTGLYEQYF. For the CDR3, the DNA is TGTGCCAGCAAACGAGGGACAGGGTTGTACGAGCAGTACTTC.

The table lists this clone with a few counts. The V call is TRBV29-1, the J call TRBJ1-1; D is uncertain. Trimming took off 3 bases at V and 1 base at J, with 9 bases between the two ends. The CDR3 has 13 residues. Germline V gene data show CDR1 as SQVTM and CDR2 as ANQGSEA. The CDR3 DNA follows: TGCAGCGTTGAGAGGCGCCAGAACACTGAAGCTTTCTTT. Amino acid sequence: CSVERRQNTEAFF.

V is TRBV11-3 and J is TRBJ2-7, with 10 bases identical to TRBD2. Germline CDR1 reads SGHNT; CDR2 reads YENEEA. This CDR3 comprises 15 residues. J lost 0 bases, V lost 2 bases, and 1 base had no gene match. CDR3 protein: CASSLSSGSSYEQYF. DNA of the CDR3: TGTGCCAGCAGCTTATCTAGCGGGAGCTCCTACGAGCAGTACTTC.

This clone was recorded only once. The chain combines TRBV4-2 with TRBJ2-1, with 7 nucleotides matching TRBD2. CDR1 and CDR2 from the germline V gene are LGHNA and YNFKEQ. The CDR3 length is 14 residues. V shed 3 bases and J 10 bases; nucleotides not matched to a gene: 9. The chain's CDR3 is CASSHPSGILEQFF. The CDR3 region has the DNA TGTGCCAGCAGCCACCCCAGCGGGATCCTGGAGCAGTTCTTC.

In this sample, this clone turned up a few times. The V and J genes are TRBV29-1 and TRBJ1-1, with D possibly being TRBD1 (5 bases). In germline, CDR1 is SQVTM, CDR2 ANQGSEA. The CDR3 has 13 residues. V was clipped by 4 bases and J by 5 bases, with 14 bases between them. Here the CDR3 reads CSVGENQGTEAFF. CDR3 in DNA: TGCAGCGTTGGAGAAAACCAGGGAACTGAAGCTTTCTTT.

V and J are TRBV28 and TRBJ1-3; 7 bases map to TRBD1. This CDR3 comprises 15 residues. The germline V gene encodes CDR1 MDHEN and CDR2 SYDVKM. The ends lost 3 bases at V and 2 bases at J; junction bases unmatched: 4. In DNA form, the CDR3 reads TGTGCCAGCAGTTTCAGGGGGGTAGCTGGAAACACCATATATTTT. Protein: CASSFRGVAGNTIYF.

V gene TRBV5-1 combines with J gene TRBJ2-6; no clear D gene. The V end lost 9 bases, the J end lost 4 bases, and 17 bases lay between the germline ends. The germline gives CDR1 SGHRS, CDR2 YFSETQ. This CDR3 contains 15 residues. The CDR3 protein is CANDVGWSGANVLTF. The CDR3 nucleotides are TGCGCCAACGACGTCGGGTGGTCCGGGGCCAACGTCCTGACTTTC. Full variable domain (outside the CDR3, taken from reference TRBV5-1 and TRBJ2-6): KAGVTQTPRYLIKTRGQQVTLSCSPISGHRSVSWYQQTPGQGLQFLFEYFSETQRNKGNFPGRFSGRQFSNSRSEMNVSTLELGDSALYLCANDVGWSGANVLTFGAGSRLTVL.

The CDR3 nucleotides read TGTGCCAGCAGTGAGGGCGGGTCGGCGCCGGGGTATTTT. The encoded protein is CASSEGGSAPGYF. The chain joins TRBV6-1 to TRBJ2-3; TRBD2 might be the D (5 bases). There are 13 residues in the CDR3. Trimming removed 3 bases from V and 14 bases from J, with 18 bases in between. Germline loops: CDR1 MNHNS, CDR2 SASEGT.

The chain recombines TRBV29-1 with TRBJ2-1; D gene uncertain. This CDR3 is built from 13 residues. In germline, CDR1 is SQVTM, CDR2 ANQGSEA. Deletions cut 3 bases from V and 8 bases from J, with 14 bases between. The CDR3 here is CSVEYPVLDEQFF. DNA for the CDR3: TGCAGCGTTGAGTATCCGGTCTTGGATGAGCAGTTCTTC.

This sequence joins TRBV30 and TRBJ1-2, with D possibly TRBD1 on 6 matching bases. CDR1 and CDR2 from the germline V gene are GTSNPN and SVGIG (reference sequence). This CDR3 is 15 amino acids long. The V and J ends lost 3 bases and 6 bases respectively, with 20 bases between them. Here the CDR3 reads CAWRGRGRGGDGYTF. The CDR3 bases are TGTGCCTGGAGGGGACGGGGGCGCGGTGGGGATGGCTACACCTTC.

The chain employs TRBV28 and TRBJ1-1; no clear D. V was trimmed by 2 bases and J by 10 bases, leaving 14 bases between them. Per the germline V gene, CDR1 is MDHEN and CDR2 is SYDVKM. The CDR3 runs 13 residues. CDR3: CASSLLSVRAAFF. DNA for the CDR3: TGTGCCAGCAGTTTACTCTCAGTTAGGGCAGCTTTCTTT.

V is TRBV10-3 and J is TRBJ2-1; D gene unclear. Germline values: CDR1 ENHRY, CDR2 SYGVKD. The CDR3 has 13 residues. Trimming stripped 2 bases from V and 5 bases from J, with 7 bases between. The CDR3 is CAISERVDNEQFF. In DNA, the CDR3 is TGTGCCATCAGTGAGCGGGTTGACAATGAGCAGTTCTTC.

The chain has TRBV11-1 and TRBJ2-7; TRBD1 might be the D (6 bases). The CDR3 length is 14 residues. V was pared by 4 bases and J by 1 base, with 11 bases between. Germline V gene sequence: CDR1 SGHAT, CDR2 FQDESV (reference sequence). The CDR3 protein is CASSSTDRSYEQYF. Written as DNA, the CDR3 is TGTGCCAGCAGCTCCACCGACAGGTCCTACGAGCAGTACTTC.

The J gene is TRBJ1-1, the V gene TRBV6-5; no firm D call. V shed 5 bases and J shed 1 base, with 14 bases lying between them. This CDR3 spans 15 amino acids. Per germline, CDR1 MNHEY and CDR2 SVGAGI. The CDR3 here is CASSAVQVGNTEAFF. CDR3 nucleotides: TGTGCCAGCAGTGCCGTACAAGTCGGGAACACTGAAGCTTTCTTT.

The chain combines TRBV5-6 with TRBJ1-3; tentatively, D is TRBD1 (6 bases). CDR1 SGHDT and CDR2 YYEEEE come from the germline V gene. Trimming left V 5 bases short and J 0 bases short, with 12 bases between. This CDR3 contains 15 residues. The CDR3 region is CASRRTDLSGNTIYF. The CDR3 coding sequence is TGTGCCAGCAGACGGACAGATCTCTCTGGAAACACCATATATTTT. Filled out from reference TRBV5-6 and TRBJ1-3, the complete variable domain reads DAGVTQSPTHLIKTRGQQVTLRCSPKSGHDTVSWYQQALGQGPQFIFQYYEEEERQRGNFPDRFSGHQFPNYSSELNVNALLLGDSALYLCASRRTDLSGNTIYFGEGSWLTVV.

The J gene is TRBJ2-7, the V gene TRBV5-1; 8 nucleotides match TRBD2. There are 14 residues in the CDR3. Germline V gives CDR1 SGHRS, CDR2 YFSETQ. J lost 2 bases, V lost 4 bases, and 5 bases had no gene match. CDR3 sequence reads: CASSAGGVPYEQYF. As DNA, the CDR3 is TGCGCCAGCAGCGCCGGGGGGGTACCCTACGAGCAGTACTTC.

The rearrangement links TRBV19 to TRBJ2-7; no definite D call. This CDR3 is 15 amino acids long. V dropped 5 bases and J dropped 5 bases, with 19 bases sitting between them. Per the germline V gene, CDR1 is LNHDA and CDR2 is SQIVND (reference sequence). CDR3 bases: TGTGCCAGTAGTCCTCGAGGAGTCACGGGTAACGAGCAGTACTTC. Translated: CASSPRGVTGNEQYF.

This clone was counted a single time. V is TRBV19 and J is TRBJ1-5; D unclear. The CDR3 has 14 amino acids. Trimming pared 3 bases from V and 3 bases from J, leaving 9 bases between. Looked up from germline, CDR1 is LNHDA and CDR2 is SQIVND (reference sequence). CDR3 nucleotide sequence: TGTGCCAGTAGTATCCCCTGGACCAATCAGCCCCAGCATTTT. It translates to CASSIPWTNQPQHF.

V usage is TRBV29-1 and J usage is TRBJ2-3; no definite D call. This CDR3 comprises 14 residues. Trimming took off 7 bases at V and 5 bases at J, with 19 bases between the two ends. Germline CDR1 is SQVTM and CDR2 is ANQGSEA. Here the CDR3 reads CSELHSGRGDTQYF. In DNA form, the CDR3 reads TGCAGCGAGTTGCATTCTGGCCGCGGAGATACGCAGTATTTT.

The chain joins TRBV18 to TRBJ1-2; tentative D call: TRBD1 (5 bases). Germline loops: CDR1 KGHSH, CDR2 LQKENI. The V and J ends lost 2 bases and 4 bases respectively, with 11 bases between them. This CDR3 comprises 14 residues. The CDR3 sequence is CASSPVGLGYGYTF. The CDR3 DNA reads TGTGCCAGCTCACCAGTGGGGCTCGGCTATGGCTACACCTTC.

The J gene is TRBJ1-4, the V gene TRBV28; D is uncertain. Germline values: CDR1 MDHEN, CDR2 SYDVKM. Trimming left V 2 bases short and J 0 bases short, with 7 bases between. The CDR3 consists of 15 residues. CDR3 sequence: CASSLASPTNEKLFF. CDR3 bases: TGTGCCAGCAGTTTAGCCAGTCCAACTAATGAAAAACTGTTTTTT.

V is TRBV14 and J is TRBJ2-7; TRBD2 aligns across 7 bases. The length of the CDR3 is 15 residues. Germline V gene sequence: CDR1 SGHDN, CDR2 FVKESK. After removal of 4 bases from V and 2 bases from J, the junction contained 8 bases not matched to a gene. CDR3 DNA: TGTGCCAGCAGCCTCGCGGGGGTCGTGCCCTACGAGCAGTACTTC. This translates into CASSLAGVVPYEQYF. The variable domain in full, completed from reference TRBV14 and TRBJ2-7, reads EAGVTQFPSHSVIEKGQTVTLRCDPISGHDNLYWYRRVMGKEIKFLLHFVKESKQDESGMPNNRFLAERTGGTYSTLKVQPAELEDSGVYFCASSLAGVVPYEQYFGPGTRLTVT.

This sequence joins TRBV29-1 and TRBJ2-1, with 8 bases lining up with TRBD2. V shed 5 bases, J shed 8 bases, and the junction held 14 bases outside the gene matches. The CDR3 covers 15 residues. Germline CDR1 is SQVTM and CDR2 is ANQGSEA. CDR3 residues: CSVLRLSGIKDEQFF. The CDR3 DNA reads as TGCAGCGTTCTAAGACTTAGCGGGATTAAAGATGAGCAGTTCTTC.